This T cell receptor (beta chain) is from a study of T-cell memory formation after mild COVID-19. General study points: Some responding clones appeared in pre-infection memory, suggesting cross-reactive memory joined.

V lost 3 bases and J 5 bases, leaving 19 bases between the germline ends. The germline V gene encodes CDR1 MGHRA and CDR2 YSYEKL. The CDR3 sequence is 16 residues long. A word on this clonotype: Its antigen is undetermined.

Each CDR3 protein gets one entry after TCRdb re-called the 5' RACE reads with MiXCR. The sample lists 300,000 to 350,000 distinct CDR3 sequences, roughly 13% occurring once. This sequence was found in a man aged 18 to 29 who had mild COVID-19 (a few samples of this study predate the infection). Cell type and time point are not known. Sequencing was done on a sample of PBMCs or a T cell subset sorted from them (not recorded which). The rearrangement joins TRBV4-1 to TRBJ2-5; D is unresolved. CDR3 DNA: TGCGCCAGCAGCCATAATTGGGGTGTTGGAATGGAGACCCAGTACTTC. Amino acid sequence: CASSHNWGVGMETQYF.